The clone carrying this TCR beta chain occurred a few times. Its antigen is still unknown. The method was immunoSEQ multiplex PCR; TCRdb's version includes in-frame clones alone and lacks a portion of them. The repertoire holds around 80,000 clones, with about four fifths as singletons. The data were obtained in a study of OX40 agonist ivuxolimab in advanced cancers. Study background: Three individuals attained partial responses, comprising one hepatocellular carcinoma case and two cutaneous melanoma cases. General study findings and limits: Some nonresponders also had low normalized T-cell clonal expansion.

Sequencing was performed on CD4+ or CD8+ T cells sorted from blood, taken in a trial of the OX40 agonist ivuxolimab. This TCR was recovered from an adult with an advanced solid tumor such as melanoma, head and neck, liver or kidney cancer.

The chain's CDR3 is CASTPPVGELFF. The CDR3 nucleotides read TGTGCCAGCACCCCTCCTGTCGGGGAGCTGTTTTTT. This rearrangement joins TRBV28 to TRBJ2-2; D not certain. The CDR3 loop spans 12 amino acids. Looked up from germline, CDR1 is MDHEN and CDR2 is SYDVKM. V was trimmed by 7 bases and J by 7 bases, leaving 10 bases between them.